This T cell receptor (beta chain) was sequenced in a study of tumor-infiltrating lymphocytes in localized non-small cell lung cancer. Germline V gene sequence: CDR1 LNHNV, CDR2 YYDKDF (reference sequence). CDR3 length: 16 residues. Trimming took 0 bases from V and 2 from J; bases not matched to a gene: 3. Sequencing was performed with immunoSEQ multiplex PCR; in TCRdb, only in-frame clones are kept and a portion is missing. The sample has roughly 15,000 clones, approximately 73% seen once. The sequencing sample was made of uninvolved lung tissue not adjacent to the tumor. The chain combines TRBV15 with TRBJ2-3; 9 bases fit TRBD2. The sequence was collected from a human donor with non-small cell lung cancer. CDR3: CATSRDLAGSTDTQYF. In DNA, the CDR3 is TGTGCCACCAGCAGAGACCTAGCGGGGTCCACAGATACGCAGTATTTT.